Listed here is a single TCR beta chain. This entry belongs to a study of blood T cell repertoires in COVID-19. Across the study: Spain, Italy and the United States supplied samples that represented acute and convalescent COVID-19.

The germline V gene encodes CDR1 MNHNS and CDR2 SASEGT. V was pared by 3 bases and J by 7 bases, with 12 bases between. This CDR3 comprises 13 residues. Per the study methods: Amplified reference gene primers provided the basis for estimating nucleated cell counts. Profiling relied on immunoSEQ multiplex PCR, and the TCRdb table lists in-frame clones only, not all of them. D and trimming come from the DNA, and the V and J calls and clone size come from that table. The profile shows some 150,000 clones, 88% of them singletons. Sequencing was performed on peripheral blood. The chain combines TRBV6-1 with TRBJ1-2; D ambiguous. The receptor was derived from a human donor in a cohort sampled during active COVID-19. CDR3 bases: TGTGCCAGCAGTGAGACGGGGAGGACTGGCTACACCTTC. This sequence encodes CASSETGRTGYTF.